Listed below are T cell receptor beta chains from one sample, sequenced in a study of blood T cell repertoires in COVID-19. The method was immunoSEQ multiplex PCR; TCRdb's version includes in-frame clones alone and lacks a portion of them. Here the sample spans hundreds of thousands of clones, about nine tenths being singletons. The source material was peripheral blood. The receptors come from a woman aged 25 to 39 with active or convalescent COVID-19. CDR3s include the opening cysteine and the closing phenylalanine or tryptophan. The D gene is left open where the match is weak. Clone sizes are given selectively: once, few, many, or a class where the clone is expanded.

TRBV25-1	TRBJ2-1	NA	TRBD2	CASSGLLAGKVVNEQFF	TGTGCCAGCAGTGGTCTTTTAGCGGGAAAGGTTGTGAATGAGCAGTTCTTC
TRBV2	TRBJ1-5	NA	NA	CASHTGNQPQHF	TGTGCCAGTCATACAGGAAATCAGCCCCAGCATTTT
TRBV3-1/TRBV3-2	TRBJ2-5	NA	NA	CASSQEARETQYF	TGTGCCAGCAGCCAAGAAGCTCGGGAGACCCAGTACTTC
TRBV14	TRBJ1-2	NA	NA	CASSQEAGNYGYTF	TGTGCCAGCAGCCAAGAGGCGGGGAACTATGGCTACACCTTC
TRBV5-1	TRBJ2-1	NA	TRBD2	CASSLDGRGMDEQFF	TGCGCCAGCAGCTTGGACGGGAGGGGGATGGATGAGCAGTTCTTC
TRBV27	TRBJ1-2	NA	NA	CASSLQGDRGGYTF	TGTGCCAGCAGTTTGCAGGGCGATCGAGGTGGCTACACCTTC
TRBV14	TRBJ2-5	NA	NA	CASSNKGNRVAEVTQYF	TGTGCCAGCAGCAACAAGGGTAACAGGGTGGCGGAAGTGACCCAGTACTTC
TRBV5-1	TRBJ1-2	NA	NA	CASSLTERVLSDYGYTF	TGCGCCAGCAGCTTGACGGAGAGGGTTCTATCGGACTATGGCTACACCTTC
TRBV18	TRBJ1-4	NA	TRBD1	CASSPLSGTGNEKLFF	TGTGCCAGCTCACCATTGTCCGGGACAGGGAATGAAAAACTGTTTTTT
TRBV6-2/TRBV6-3	TRBJ2-2	NA	TRBD2	CASSSPLAGEDTGELFF	TGTGCCAGCAGTTCCCCACTAGCGGGAGAGGACACCGGGGAGCTGTTTTTT
TRBV6-5	TRBJ1-3	NA	NA	CASSSGTPSGNTIYF	TGTGCCAGCAGTTCCGGGACTCCCTCTGGAAACACCATATATTTT
TRBV4-1	TRBJ1-1	NA	NA	CASSDGQLNTEAFF	TGCGCCAGCAGCGACGGACAGTTGAACACTGAAGCTTTCTTT
TRBV7-8	TRBJ2-7	NA	TRBD2	CASSLVSVSGRIAYEQYF	TGTGCCAGCAGCTTAGTATCGGTTAGCGGGAGGATCGCCTACGAGCAGTACTTC
TRBV5-1	TRBJ1-2	NA	NA	CASSLAGSPIVAYGYTF	TGCGCCAGCAGCTTGGCCGGGAGCCCGATTGTAGCCTATGGCTACACCTTC
TRBV6-5	TRBJ2-7	few	TRBD2	CASSWTSGSIYEQYF	TGTGCCAGCAGTTGGACTAGCGGGAGTATCTACGAGCAGTACTTC
TRBV7-9	TRBJ1-1	once	TRBD1	CASSLVLPLTGRTEAFF	TGTGCCAGCAGCTTAGTCCTCCCACTGACAGGGCGGACTGAAGCTTTCTTT
TRBV18	TRBJ1-2	NA	NA	CASSPGVTNYGYTF	TGTGCCAGCTCACCTGGAGTTACGAACTATGGCTACACCTTC
TRBV18	TRBJ2-2	NA	TRBD1	CASSPSETGGVGELFF	TGTGCCAGCTCACCATCCGAGACAGGGGGCGTAGGGGAGCTGTTTTTT
TRBV19	TRBJ2-2	NA	NA	CASSRLAGVNTGELFF	TGTGCCAGTAGTAGGTTGGCAGGGGTTAACACCGGGGAGCTGTTTTTT
TRBV18	TRBJ1-3	NA	TRBD1	CASSPGTVGPNTIYF	TGTGCCAGCTCACCCGGGACAGTCGGACCGAACACCATATATTTT
TRBV4-1	TRBJ2-6	once	NA	CASSQDRGAWAGANVLTF	TGCGCCAGCAGCCAAGATCGAGGTGCCTGGGCTGGGGCCAACGTCCTGACTTTC
TRBV2	TRBJ2-2	NA	TRBD2	CASSVFSGTGELFF	TGTGCCAGCAGTGTTTTTAGCGGGACCGGGGAGCTGTTTTTT
TRBV5-8	TRBJ2-1	NA	NA	CASSPLAQSSYNEQFF	TGTGCCAGCAGCCCACTAGCACAGAGCTCCTACAATGAGCAGTTCTTC
TRBV11-2	TRBJ1-3	NA	NA	CASSLARLTASGNTIYF	TGTGCCAGCAGCTTAGCCAGACTTACCGCATCTGGAAACACCATATATTTT
TRBV2	TRBJ1-1	NA	TRBD1	CASRGQGVEAFF	TGTGCCAGCAGGGGACAGGGGGTCGAAGCTTTCTTT
TRBV5-4	TRBJ2-7	NA	NA	CASSYDRSYEQYF	TGTGCCAGCAGCTATGACAGATCCTACGAGCAGTACTTC
TRBV6-5	TRBJ1-1	NA	TRBD1	CAGVKTGGFQTEAFF	TGTGCCGGGGTTAAAACAGGGGGCTTTCAGACTGAAGCTTTCTTT
TRBV5-6	TRBJ1-5	NA	NA	CASSLNRGSNQPQHF	TGTGCCAGCAGCCTTAATAGGGGTAGCAATCAGCCCCAGCATTTT
TRBV5-1	TRBJ2-3	NA	TRBD2	CASSIGLAEVGDTQYF	TGCGCCAGCAGCATAGGACTAGCGGAAGTGGGAGATACGCAGTATTTT
TRBV6-5	TRBJ2-3	once	TRBD1	CASSSSHTGGSDTQYF	TGTGCCAGCAGTTCATCTCATACAGGGGGCTCAGATACGCAGTATTTT
TRBV19	TRBJ1-5	NA	NA	CATTPMGRANSNQPQHF	TGTGCCACCACCCCGATGGGGAGGGCGAATAGCAATCAGCCCCAGCATTTT
TRBV5-4	TRBJ2-3	once	TRBD2	CASRLAGGLTDTQYF	TGTGCCAGCAGGTTAGCGGGGGGGCTGACAGATACGCAGTATTTT
TRBV7-9	TRBJ1-2	once	TRBD1	CASSLALWDSLGGYTF	TGTGCCAGCAGCTTAGCGCTCTGGGACAGTCTAGGTGGCTACACCTTC
TRBV6-5	TRBJ2-1	NA	TRBD2	CASRSGLAGGFEQFF	TGTGCCAGCAGAAGCGGACTAGCGGGGGGTTTTGAGCAGTTCTTC
TRBV10-3	TRBJ1-2	NA	TRBD1	CAISESTGSDYGYTF	TGTGCCATCAGTGAGTCGACAGGGTCCGACTATGGCTACACCTTC
TRBV5-1	TRBJ2-2	NA	TRBD1	CASSLPAGGTLTGELFF	TGCGCCAGCAGTTTACCCGCAGGGGGCACATTAACCGGGGAGCTGTTTTTT
TRBV11-2	TRBJ2-7	NA	TRBD1	CASSVRDRAYEQYF	TGTGCCAGCAGCGTCCGGGACAGAGCATACGAGCAGTACTTC